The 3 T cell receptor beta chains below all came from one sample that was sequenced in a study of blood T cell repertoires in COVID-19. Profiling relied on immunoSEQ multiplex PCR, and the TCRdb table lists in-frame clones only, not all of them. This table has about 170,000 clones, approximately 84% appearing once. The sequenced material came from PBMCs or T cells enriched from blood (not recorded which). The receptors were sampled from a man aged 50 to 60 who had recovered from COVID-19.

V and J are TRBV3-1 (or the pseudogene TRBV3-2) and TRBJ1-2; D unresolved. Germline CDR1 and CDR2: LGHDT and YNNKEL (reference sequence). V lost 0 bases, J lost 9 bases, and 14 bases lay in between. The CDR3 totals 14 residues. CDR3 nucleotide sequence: TGTGCCAGCAGCCAAGATCGACGGCCGAGGAGCTACACCTTC. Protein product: CASSQDRRPRSYTF.

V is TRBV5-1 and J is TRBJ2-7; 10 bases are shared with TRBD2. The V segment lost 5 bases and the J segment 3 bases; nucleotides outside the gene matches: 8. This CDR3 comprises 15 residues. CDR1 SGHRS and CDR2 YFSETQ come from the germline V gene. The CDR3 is CASRLLAGALYEQYF. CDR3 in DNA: TGCGCCAGCAGACTTCTAGCGGGGGCCCTCTACGAGCAGTACTTC.

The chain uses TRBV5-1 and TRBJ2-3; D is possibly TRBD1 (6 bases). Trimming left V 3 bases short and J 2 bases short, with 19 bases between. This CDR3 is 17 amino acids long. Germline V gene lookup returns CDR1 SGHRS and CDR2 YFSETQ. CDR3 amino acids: CASSYQLYQGLTDTQYF. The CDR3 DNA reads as TGCGCCAGCAGCTATCAATTGTACCAGGGGCTCACAGATACGCAGTATTTT.